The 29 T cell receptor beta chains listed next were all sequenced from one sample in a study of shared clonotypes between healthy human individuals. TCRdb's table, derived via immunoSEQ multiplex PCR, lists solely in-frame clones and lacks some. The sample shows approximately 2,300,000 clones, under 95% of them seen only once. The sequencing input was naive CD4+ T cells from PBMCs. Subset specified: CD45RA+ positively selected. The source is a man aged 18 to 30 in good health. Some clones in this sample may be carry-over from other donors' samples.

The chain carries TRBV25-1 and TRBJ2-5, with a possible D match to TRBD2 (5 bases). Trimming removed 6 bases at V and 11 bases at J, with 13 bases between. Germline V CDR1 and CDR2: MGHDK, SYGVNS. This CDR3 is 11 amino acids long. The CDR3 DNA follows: TGTGCCAGCAGACGGCGGGCCGCACAGTACTTC. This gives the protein CASRRRAAQYF.

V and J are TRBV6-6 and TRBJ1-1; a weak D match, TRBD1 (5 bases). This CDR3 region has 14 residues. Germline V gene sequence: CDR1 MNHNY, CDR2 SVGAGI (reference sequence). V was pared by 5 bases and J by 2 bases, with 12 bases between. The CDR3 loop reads CASSALTANTEAFF. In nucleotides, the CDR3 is TGTGCCAGCAGTGCCTTGACAGCCAACACTGAAGCTTTCTTT.

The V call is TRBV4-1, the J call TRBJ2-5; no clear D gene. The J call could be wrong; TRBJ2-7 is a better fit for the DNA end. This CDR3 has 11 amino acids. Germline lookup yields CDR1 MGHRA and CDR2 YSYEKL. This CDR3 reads CASSQAGEQYF. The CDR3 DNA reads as TGCGCCAGCAGCCAAGCGGGCGAGCAGTACTTC.

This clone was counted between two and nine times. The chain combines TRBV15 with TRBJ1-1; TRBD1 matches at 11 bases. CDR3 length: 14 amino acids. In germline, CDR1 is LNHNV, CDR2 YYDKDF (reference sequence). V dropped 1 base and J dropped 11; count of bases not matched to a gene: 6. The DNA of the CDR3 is TGTGCCACCAGCAGAGGTTTGGGACAGGGGGTGGCTTTCTTT. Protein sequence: CATSRGLGQGVAFF.

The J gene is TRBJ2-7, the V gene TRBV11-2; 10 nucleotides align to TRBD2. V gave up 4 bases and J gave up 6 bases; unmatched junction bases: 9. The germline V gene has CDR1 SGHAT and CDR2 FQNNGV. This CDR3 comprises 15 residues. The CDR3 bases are TGTGCCAGCAGCTCCCCGGGACTAGCGAGCGGCGAGCAGTACTTC. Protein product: CASSSPGLASGEQYF. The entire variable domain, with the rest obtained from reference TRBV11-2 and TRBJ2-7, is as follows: EAGVAQSPRYKIIEKRQSVAFWCNPISGHATLYWYQQILGQGPKLLIQFQNNGVVDDSQLPKDRFSAERLKGVDSTLKIQPAKLEDSAVYLCASSSPGLASGEQYFGPGTRLTVT.

CDR3 coding DNA: TGTGCCAGCTTTGGGACAGGAGGCACAGATACGCAGTATTTT. Its translation: CASFGTGGTDTQYF. V is TRBV28 and J is TRBJ2-3, with 8 positions matching TRBD1. This CDR3 has 14 amino acids. Germline assignment: CDR1 MDHEN and CDR2 SYDVKM. V shed 8 bases, J shed 1 base, and the junction held 5 bases outside the gene matches.

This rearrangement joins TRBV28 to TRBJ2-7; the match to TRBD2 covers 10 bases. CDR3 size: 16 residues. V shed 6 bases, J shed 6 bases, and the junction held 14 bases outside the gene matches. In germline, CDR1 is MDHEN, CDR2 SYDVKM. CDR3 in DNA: TGTGCCAGCAGCCGAACTAGCGGGATCAGCTTGATCGAGCAGTACTTC. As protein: CASSRTSGISLIEQYF.

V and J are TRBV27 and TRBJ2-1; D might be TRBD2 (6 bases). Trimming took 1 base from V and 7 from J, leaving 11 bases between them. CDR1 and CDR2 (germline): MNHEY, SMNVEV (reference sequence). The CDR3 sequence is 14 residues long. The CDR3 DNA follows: TGTGCCAGCAGTTTATTAACTAGCAAGAATGAGCAGTTCTTC. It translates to CASSLLTSKNEQFF.

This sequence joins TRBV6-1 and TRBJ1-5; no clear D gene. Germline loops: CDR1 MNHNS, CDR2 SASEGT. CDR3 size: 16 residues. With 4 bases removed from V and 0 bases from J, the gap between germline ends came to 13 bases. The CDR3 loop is CASSGAGLVSNQPQHF. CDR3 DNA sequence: TGTGCCAGCAGTGGCGCCGGATTGGTTAGCAATCAGCCCCAGCATTTT.

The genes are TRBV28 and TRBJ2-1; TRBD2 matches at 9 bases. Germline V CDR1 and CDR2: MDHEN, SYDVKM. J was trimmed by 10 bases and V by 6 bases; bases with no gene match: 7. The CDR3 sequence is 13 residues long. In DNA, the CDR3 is TGTGCCAGCAGCCGCCCGACTAGCGGCGAGCAGTTCTTC. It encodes CASSRPTSGEQFF. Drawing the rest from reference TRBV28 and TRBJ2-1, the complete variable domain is DVKVTQSSRYLVKRTGEKVFLECVQDMDHENMFWYRQDPGLGLRLIYFSYDVKMKEKGDIPEGYSVSREKKERFSLILESASTNQTSMYLCASSRPTSGEQFFGPGTRLTVL.

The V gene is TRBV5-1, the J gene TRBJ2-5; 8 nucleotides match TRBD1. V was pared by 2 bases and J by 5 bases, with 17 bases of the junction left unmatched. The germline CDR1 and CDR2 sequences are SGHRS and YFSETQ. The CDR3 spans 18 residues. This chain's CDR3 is CASSFINRGTMGVETQYF. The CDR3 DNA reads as TGCGCCAGCAGCTTCATTAACAGGGGGACAATGGGTGTGGAGACCCAGTACTTC.

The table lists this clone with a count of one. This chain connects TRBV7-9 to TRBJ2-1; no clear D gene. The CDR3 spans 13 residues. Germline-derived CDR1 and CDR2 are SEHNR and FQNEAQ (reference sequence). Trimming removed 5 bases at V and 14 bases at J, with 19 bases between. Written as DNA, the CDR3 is TGTGCCAGCAGCCCCGGTTCCGCGGTGTCGAAGTTCTTC. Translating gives CASSPGSAVSKFF.

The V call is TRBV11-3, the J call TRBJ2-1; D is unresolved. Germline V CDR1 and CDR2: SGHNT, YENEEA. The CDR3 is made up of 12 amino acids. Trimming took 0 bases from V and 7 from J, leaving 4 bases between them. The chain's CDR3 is CASSLDLNEQFF. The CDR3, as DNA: TGTGCCAGCAGCTTAGACCTGAATGAGCAGTTCTTC.

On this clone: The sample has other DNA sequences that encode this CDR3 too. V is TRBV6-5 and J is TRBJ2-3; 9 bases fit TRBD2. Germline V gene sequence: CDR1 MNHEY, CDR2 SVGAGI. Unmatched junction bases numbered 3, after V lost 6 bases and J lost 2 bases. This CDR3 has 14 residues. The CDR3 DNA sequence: TGTGCCAGCAGAAGGACTAGCGTCACAGATACGCAGTATTTT. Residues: CASRRTSVTDTQYF.

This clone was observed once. CDR3 sequence (DNA): TGCGCCAGCAGCCGCGTCGAGGGCGCGGGCGAGCAGTACTTC. Translating gives CASSRVEGAGEQYF. The chain employs TRBV5-1 and TRBJ2-7; weak D call: TRBD2 (5 bases). Trimming pared 4 bases from V and 6 bases from J, leaving 17 bases between. CDR3 length: 14 amino acids. Germline V CDR1 and CDR2: SGHRS, YFSETQ.

CDR3 sequence: CAISEGVYEQYF. In DNA form, the CDR3 reads TGTGCCATCAGTGAGGGGGTCTACGAGCAGTACTTC. The chain couples TRBV10-3 to TRBJ2-7; D gene uncertain. The V end was cut by 2 bases, the J end by 3 bases, with 5 bases between. Germline assignment: CDR1 ENHRY and CDR2 SYGVKD. CDR3 length: 12 residues.

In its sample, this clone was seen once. The CDR3 sequence is CARIQGENTEAFF. Here the CDR3 DNA reads TGTGCCAGAATACAGGGGGAGAACACTGAAGCTTTCTTT. This chain joins TRBV19 and TRBJ1-1; 8 bases align to TRBD1. V shed 9 bases and J 1 base; nucleotides not matched to a gene: 4. CDR3 length: 13 residues. Germline loops: CDR1 LNHDA, CDR2 SQIVND (reference sequence).

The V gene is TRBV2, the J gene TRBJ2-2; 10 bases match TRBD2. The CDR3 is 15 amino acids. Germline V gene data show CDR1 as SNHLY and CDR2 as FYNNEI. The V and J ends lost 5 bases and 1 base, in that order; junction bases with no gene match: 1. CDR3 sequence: CASSRLAGNTGELFF. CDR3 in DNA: TGTGCCAGCAGTCGACTAGCGGGGAACACCGGGGAGCTGTTTTTT.

The CDR3 protein is CASSFGQGGQFF. The CDR3 bases are TGTGCCAGCAGCTTTGGACAGGGGGGGCAGTTCTTC. The V call is TRBV7-9, the J call TRBJ2-1; 10 nucleotides match TRBD1. CDR3 size: 12 residues. V shed 3 bases and J 12 bases; nucleotides not matched to a gene: 2. The germline V gene has CDR1 SEHNR and CDR2 FQNEAQ (reference sequence).

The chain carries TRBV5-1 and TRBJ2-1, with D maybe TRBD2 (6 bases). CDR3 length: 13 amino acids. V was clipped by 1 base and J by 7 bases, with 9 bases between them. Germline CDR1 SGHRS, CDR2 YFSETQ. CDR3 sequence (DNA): TGCGCCAGCAGCTTGCCGGGGGATAATGAGCAGTTCTTC. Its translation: CASSLPGDNEQFF.

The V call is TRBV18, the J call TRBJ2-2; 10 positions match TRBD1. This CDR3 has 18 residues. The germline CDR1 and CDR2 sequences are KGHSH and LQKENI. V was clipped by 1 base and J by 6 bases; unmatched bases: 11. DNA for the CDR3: TGTGCCAGCTCACCACAGTCTGACAGGGGGCAGCTGGCCGGGGAGCTGTTTTTT. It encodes CASSPQSDRGQLAGELFF.

CDR3 in amino acids: CASSFGGTGSYNEQFF. CDR3 DNA: TGTGCCAGCAGTTTCGGGGGGACAGGTTCCTACAATGAGCAGTTCTTC. The chain has TRBV28 and TRBJ2-1; D might be TRBD1 (8 bases). Trimming pared 3 bases from V and 1 base from J, leaving 13 bases between. The germline gives CDR1 MDHEN, CDR2 SYDVKM. The CDR3 loop spans 16 amino acids.

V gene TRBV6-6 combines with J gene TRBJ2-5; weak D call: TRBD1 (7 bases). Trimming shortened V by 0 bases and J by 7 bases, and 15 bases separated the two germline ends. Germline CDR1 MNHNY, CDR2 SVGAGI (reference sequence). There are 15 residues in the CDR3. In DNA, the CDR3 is TGTGCCAGCAGTTACTCCGAGGAGGGGGCGGGGACCCAGTACTTC. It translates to CASSYSEEGAGTQYF.

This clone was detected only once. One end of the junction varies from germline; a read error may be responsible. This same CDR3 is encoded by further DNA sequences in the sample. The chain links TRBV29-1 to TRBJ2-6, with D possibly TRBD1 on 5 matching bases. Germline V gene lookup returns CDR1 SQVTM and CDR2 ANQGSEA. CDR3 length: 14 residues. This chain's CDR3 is CSVPIYSGANVLTF. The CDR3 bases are TGCAGCGTACCAATCTACTCTGGGGCCAATGTCCTGACTTTC.

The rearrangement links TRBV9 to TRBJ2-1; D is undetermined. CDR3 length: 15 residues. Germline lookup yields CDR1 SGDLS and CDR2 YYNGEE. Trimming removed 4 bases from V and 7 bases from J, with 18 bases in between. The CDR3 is CASSPNGVLGNEQFF. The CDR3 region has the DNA TGTGCCAGCAGCCCCAACGGTGTATTGGGGAATGAGCAGTTCTTC.

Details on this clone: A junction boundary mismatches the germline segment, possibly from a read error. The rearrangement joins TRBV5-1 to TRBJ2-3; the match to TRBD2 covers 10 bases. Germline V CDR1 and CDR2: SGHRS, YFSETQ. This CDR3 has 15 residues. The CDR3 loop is CASKRLAGASDTQCF. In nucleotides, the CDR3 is TGCGCCAGCAAACGTCTAGCGGGAGCCTCCGATACGCAGTGTTTT.

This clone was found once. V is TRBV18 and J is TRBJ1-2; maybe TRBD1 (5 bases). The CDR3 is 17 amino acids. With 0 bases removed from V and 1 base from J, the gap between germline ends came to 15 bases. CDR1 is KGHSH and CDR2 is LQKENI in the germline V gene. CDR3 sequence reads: CASSPPSRDASNYGYTF. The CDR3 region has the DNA TGTGCCAGCTCACCACCGAGCAGGGACGCCAGTAACTATGGCTACACCTTC. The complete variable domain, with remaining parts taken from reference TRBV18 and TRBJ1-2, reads NAGVMQNPRHLVRRRGQEARLRCSPMKGHSHVYWYRQLPEEGLKFMVYLQKENIIDESGMPKERFSAEFPKEGPSILRIQQVVRGDSAAYFCASSPPSRDASNYGYTFGSGTRLTVV.

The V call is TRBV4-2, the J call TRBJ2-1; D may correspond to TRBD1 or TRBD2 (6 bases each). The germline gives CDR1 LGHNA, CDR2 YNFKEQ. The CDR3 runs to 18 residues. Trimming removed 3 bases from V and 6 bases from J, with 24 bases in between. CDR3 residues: CASSHQPGGRALGNEQFF. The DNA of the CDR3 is TGTGCCAGCAGCCACCAACCCGGGGGCAGGGCCCTGGGCAATGAGCAGTTCTTC.

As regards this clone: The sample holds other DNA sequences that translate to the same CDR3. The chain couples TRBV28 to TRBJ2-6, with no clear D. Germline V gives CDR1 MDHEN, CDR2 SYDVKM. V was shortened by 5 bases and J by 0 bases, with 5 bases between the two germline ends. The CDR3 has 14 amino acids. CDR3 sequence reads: CASSLSSGANVLTF. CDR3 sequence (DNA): TGTGCCAGCAGTCTATCCTCTGGGGCCAACGTCCTGACTTTC.